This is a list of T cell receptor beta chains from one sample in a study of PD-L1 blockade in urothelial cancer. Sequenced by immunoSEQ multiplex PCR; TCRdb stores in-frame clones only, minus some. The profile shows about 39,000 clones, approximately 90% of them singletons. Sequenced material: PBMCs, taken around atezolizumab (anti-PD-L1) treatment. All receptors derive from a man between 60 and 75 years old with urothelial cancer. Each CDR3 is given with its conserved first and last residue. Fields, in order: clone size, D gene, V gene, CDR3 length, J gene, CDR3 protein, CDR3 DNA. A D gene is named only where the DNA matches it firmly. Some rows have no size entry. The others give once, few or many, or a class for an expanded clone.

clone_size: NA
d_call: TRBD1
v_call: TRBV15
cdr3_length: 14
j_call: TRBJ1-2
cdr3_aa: CATSRGQGAGGYTF
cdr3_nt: TGTGCCACCAGCAGAGGACAGGGGGCGGGCGGCTACACCTTC

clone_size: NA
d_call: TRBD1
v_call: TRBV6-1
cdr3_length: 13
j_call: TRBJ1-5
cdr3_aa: CASTGQLNQPQHF
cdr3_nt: TGTGCCAGCACGGGACAGCTCAATCAGCCCCAGCATTTT

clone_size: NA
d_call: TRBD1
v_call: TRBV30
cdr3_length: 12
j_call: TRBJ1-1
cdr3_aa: CAGKTGRTEAFF
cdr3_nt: TGTGCCGGCAAGACAGGGCGCACTGAAGCTTTCTTT

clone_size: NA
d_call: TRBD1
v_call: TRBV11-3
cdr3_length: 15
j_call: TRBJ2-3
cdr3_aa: CASSDQQGVTDTQYF
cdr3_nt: TGTGCCAGCAGCGACCAACAGGGGGTCACAGATACGCAGTATTTT

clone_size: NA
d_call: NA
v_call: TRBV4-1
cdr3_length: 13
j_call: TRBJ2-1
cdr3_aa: CASSQGGLPEQFF
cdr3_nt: TGCGCCAGCAGCCAAGGAGGGCTTCCTGAGCAGTTCTTC

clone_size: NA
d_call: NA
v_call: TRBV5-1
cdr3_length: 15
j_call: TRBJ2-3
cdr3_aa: CASSLGGKEADTQYF
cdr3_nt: TGCGCCAGCAGCTTAGGGGGAAAGGAGGCAGATACGCAGTATTTT

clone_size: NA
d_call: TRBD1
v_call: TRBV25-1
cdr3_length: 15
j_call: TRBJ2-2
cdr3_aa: CASSADRVVTGELFF
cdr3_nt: TGTGCCAGCAGTGCGGACAGGGTTGTCACCGGGGAGCTGTTTTTT

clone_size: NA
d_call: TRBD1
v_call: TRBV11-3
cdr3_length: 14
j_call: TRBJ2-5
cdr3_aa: CASSSRTGGETQYF
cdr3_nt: TGTGCCAGCAGCTCCCGGACAGGGGGGGAGACCCAGTACTTC

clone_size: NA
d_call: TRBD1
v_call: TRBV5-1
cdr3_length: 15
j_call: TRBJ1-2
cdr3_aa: CASSLGQGGSYGYTF
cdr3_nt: TGCGCCAGCAGCTTGGGACAGGGTGGTAGCTATGGCTACACCTTC

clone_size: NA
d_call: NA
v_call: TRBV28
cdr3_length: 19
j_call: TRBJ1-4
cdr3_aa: CASREDVAAHEAANEKLFF
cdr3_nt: TGTGCCAGCAGGGAGGACGTTGCAGCCCACGAGGCAGCTAATGAAAAACTGTTTTTT

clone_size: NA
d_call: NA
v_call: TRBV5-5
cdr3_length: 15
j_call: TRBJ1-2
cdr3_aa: CASSLMGRSNYGYTF
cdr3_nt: TGTGCCAGCAGCTTGATGGGGAGGAGTAACTATGGCTACACCTTC

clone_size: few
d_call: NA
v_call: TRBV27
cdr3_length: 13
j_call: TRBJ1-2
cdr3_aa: CASSPRTKNGYTF
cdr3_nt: TGTGCCAGCAGTCCTCGGACAAAGAATGGCTACACCTTC

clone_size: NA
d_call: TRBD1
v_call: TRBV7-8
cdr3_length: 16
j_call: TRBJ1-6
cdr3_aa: CASSLARDRANSPLHF
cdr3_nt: TGTGCCAGCAGCTTAGCGCGGGACAGGGCAAATTCACCCCTCCACTTT

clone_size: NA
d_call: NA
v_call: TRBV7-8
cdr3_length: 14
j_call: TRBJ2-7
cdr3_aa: CASSLGVGPYEQYF
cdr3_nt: TGTGCCAGCAGCTTAGGGGTGGGCCCCTACGAGCAGTACTTC

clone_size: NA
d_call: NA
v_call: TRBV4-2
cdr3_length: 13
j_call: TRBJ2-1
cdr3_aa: CASSREFQDEQFF
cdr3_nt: TGTGCCAGCAGCCGAGAGTTTCAGGATGAGCAGTTCTTC

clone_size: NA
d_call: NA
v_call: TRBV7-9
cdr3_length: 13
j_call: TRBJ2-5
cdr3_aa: CASSPAGGETQYF
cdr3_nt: TGTGCCAGCAGCCCGGCAGGAGGGGAGACCCAGTACTTC

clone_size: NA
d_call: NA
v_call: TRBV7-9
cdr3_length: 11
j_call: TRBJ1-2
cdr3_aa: CASRTGIGYTF
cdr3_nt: TGTGCCAGCAGAACAGGGATCGGCTACACCTTC

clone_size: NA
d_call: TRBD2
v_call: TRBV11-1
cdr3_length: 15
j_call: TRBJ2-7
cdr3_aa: CASSTWTSGIQEQYF
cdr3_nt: TGTGCCAGCAGCACATGGACTAGCGGGATTCAAGAGCAGTACTTC

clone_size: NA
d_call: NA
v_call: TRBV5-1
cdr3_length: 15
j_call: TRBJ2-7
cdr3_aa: CASSLDADSNYEQYF
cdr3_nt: TGCGCCAGCAGCTTGGATGCAGATTCGAACTACGAGCAGTACTTC

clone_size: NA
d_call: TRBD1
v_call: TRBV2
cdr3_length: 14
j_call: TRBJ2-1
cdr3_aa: CASSTGGTDNEQFF
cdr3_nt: TGTGCCAGCAGCACAGGGGGCACGGACAATGAGCAGTTCTTC

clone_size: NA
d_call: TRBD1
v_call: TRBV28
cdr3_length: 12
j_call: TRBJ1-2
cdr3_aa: CASSLRGHGYTF
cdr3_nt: TGTGCCAGCAGTTTAAGGGGGCATGGCTACACCTTC

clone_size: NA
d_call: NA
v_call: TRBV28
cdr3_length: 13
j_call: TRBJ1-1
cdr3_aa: CASGPAAGGRAFF
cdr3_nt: TGTGCCAGCGGGCCGGCTGCCGGGGGTAGAGCTTTCTTT

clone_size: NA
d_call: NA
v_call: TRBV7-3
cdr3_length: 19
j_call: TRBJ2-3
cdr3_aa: CASSLGPDGWGRGGDTQYF
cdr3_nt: TGTGCCAGCAGCTTAGGGCCAGACGGCTGGGGTCGAGGGGGAGATACGCAGTATTTT

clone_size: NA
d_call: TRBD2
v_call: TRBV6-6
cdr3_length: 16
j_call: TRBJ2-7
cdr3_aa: CASSRTGTSGSGEQYF
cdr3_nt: TGTGCCAGCAGTCGGACCGGGACTAGCGGGAGCGGCGAGCAGTACTTC

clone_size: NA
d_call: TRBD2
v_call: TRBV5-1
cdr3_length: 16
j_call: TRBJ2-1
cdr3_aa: CASRLEPTSGYNEQFF
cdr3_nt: TGCGCCAGCAGGCTGGAACCAACTAGCGGGTACAATGAGCAGTTCTTC

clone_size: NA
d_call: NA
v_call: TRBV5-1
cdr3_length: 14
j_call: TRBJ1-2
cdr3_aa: CASSLNGNVNGYTF
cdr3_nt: TGCGCCAGCAGCTTGAACGGTAATGTGAATGGCTACACCTTC

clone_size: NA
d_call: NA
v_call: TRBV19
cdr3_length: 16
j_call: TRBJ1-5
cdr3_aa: CASSIQGSSINQPQHF
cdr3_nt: TGTGCCAGTAGTATTCAGGGGTCTTCGATTAATCAGCCCCAGCATTTT

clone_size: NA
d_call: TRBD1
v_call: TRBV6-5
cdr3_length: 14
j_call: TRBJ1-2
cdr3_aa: CASSSTGGGYGYTF
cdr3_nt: TGTGCCAGCAGTTCGACAGGGGGGGGCTATGGCTACACCTTC

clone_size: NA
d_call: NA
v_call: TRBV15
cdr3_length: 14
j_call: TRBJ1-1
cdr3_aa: CATRTMGGGTEAFF
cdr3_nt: TGTGCCACCAGGACAATGGGGGGGGGAACTGAAGCTTTCTTT

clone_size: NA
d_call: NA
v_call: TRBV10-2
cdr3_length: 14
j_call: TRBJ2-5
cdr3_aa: CASSVRRAAETQYF
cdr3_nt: TGCGCCAGCAGTGTTAGGAGGGCGGCGGAGACCCAGTACTTC

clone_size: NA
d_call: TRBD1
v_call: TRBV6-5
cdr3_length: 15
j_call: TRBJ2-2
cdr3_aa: CASSWGTGNTGELFF
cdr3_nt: TGTGCCAGCAGTTGGGGGACAGGAAACACCGGGGAGCTGTTTTTT

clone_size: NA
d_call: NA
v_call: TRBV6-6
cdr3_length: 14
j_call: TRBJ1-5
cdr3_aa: CASSYGGRNQPQHF
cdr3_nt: TGTGCCAGCAGTTACGGAGGGCGCAATCAGCCCCAGCATTTT

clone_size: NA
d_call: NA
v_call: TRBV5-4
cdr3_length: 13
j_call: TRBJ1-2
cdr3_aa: CASSFSEFYGYTF
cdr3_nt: TGTGCCAGCAGCTTCTCGGAGTTCTATGGCTACACCTTC

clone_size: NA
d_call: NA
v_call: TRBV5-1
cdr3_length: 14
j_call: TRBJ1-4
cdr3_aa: CASSARATNEKLFF
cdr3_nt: TGCGCCAGCAGCGCGAGAGCAACTAATGAAAAACTGTTTTTT

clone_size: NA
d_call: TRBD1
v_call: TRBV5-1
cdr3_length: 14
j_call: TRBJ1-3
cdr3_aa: CASSLGQKINTIYF
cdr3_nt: TGCGCCAGCAGCCTGGGACAGAAGATAAACACCATATATTTT

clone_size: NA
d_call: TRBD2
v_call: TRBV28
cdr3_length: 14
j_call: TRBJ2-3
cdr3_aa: CASSRGGSTDTQYF
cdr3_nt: TGTGCCAGCAGTCGCGGGGGAAGCACAGATACGCAGTATTTT

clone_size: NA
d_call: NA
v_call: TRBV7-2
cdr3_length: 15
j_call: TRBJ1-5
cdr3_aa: CASSLVDYSNQPQHF
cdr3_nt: TGTGCCAGCAGCTTAGTTGACTATAGCAATCAGCCCCAGCATTTT

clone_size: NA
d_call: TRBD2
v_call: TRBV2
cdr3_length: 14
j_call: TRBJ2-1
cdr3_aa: CASRRGEGGDEQFF
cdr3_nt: TGTGCCAGCAGGCGGGGGGAGGGTGGCGATGAGCAGTTCTTC

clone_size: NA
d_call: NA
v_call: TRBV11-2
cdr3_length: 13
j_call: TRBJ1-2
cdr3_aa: CASSLDDTDTYTF
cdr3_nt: TGTGCCAGCAGCTTAGATGACACGGACACCTACACCTTC

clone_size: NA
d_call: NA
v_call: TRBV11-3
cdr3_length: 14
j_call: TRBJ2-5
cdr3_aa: CASSPALYQETQYF
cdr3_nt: TGTGCCAGCAGCCCCGCCCTATACCAAGAGACCCAGTACTTC

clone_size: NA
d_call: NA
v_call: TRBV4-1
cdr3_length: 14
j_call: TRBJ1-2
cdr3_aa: CASSQDPDTLSYTF
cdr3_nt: TGCGCCAGCAGCCAAGATCCCGACACGTTAAGCTACACCTTC

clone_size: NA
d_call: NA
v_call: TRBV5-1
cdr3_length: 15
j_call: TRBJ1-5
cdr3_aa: CASRLTGSSDQPQHF
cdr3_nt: TGCGCCAGCAGACTCACAGGGTCCTCTGATCAGCCCCAGCATTTT

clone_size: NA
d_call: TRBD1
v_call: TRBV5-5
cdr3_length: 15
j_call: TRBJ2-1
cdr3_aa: CASSLWDSFYNEQFF
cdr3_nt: TGTGCCAGCAGCTTATGGGACAGCTTCTACAATGAGCAGTTCTTC

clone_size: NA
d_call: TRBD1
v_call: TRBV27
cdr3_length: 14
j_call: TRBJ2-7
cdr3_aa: CASSPMDRAGEQYF
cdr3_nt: TGTGCCAGCAGTCCCATGGACAGGGCGGGGGAGCAGTACTTC

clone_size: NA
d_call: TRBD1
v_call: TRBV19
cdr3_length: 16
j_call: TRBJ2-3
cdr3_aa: CASSLDRALFADTQYF
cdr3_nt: TGTGCCAGTAGCTTAGACAGGGCCCTTTTCGCAGATACGCAGTATTTT